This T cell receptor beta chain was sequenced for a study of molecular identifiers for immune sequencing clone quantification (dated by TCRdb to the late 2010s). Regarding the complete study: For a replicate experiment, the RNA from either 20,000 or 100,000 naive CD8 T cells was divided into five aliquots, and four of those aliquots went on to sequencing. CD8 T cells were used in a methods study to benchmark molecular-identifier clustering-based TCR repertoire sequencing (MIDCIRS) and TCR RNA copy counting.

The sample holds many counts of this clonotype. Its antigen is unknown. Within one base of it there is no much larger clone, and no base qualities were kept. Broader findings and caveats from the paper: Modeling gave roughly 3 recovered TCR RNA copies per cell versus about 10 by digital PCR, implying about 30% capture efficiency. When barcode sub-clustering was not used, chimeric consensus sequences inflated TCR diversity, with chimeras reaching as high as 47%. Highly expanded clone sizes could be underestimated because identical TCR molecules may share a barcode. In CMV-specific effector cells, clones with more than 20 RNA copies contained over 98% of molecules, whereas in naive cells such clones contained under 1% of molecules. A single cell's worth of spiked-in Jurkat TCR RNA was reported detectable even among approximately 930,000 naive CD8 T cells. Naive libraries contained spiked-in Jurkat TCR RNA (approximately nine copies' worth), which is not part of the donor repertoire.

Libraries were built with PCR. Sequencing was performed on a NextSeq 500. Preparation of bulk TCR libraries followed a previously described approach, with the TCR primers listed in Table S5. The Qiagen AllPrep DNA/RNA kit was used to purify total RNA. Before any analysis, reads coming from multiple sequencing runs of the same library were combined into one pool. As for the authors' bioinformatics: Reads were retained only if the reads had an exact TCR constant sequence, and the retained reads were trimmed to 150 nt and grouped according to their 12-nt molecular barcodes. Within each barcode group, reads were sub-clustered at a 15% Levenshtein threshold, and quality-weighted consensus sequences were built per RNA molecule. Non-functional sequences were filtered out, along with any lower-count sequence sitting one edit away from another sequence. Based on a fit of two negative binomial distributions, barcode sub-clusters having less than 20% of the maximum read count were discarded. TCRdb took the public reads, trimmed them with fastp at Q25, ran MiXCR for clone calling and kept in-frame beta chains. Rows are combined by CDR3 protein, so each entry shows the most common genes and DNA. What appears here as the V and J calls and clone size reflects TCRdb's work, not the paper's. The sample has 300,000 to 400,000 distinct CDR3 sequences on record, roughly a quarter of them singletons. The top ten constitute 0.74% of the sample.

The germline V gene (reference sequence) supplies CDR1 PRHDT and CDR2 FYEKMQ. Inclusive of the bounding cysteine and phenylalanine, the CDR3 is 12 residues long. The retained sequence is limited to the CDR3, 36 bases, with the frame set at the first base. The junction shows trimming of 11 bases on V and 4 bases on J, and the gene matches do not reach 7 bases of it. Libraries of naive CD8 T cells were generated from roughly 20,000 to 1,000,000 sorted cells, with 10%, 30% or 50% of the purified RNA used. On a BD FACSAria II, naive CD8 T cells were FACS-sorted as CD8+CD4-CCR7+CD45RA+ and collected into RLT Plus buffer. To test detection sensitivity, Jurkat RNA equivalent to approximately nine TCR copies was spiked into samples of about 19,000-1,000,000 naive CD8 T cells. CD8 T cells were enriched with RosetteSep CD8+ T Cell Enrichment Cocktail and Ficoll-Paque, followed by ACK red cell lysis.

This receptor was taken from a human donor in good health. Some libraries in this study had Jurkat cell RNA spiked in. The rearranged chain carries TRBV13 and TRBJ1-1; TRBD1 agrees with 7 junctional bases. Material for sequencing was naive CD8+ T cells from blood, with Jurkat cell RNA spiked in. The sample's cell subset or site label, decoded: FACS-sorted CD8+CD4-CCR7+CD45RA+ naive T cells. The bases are TGTGCCTCCCGGGAGGGGGCCACTGAAGCTTTCTTT. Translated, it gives CASREGATEAFF.